The next 3 T cell receptor beta chains were all read from a single sample in a study of OX40 agonist ivuxolimab in advanced cancers. This table comes from immunoSEQ multiplex PCR, and its TCRdb copy is limited to in-frame clones, with some not included. The sample lists more than 50,000 clones; more than 80% were seen once. The sample consisted of CD4+ or CD8+ T cells sorted from blood, taken in a trial of the OX40 agonist ivuxolimab. The receptors come from an adult with an advanced solid tumor such as melanoma, head and neck, liver or kidney cancer.

The chain uses TRBV10-3 and TRBJ1-1; D ambiguous. Germline CDR1 is ENHRY and CDR2 is SYGVKD. The CDR3 length is 13 residues. The V end was cut by 7 bases, the J end by 0 bases, with 9 bases between. For the CDR3, the DNA is TGTGCCATCAAGAATGAGTTGAACACTGAAGCTTTCTTT. This gives the protein CAIKNELNTEAFF.

V and J are TRBV5-1 and TRBJ2-7, with TRBD2 matching over 9 bases. The CDR3 is made up of 17 amino acids. Germline V gene data show CDR1 as SGHRS and CDR2 as YFSETQ. After removal of 1 base from V and 7 bases from J, the junction contained 15 bases not matched to a gene. The CDR3: CASSLIASGGNVGEQYF. Here the CDR3 DNA reads TGCGCCAGCAGCTTGATTGCCAGCGGGGGGAATGTAGGAGAGCAGTACTTC.

V gene TRBV7-9 combines with J gene TRBJ2-2, with no clear D. V lost 5 bases and J lost 6, with 7 bases in between. This CDR3 has 12 residues. Germline loops: CDR1 SEHNR, CDR2 FQNEAQ (reference sequence). CDR3 in amino acids: CASSVYPGELFF. For the CDR3, the DNA is TGTGCCAGCAGCGTCTACCCCGGGGAGCTGTTTTTT.